This T cell receptor beta chain was sequenced during a study of blood T cell repertoires in COVID-19. Using immunoSEQ multiplex PCR, the repertoire was profiled, and TCRdb retains in-frame clones only, with some absent. This table holds 250,000 or so clones, 84% found once. CDR1 is SGHTA and CDR2 is FQGNSA in the germline V gene. The CDR3 is 18 amino acids. V gave up 5 bases and J gave up 1 base; unmatched junction bases: 9. This clonotype was obtained from a man aged 45 to 65 who had recovered from COVID-19. The specimen was PBMCs or T cells enriched from blood (not recorded which). This chain uses TRBV7-2 with TRBJ2-4, with 12 bases that match TRBD2. CDR3 loop: CASSLLTSGGVAKNIQYF. DNA for the CDR3: TGTGCCAGCAGCCTATTGACTAGCGGGGGAGTCGCCAAAAACATTCAGTACTTC.